The clone carrying this TCR beta chain was counted a few times. No antigen is known for it. A second PCR, run for about 6 to 11 cycles, used a sample-barcoded 5' primer plus a J-beta primer mix. Each cDNA molecule was tagged by a template-switch adaptor that had 12 random nucleotides. TCRdb reprocessed the 5' RACE reads via MiXCR and lists one record per CDR3 protein. The data contain fewer than 2,000,000 distinct CDR3 sequences, about two fifths of them singletons. The V end lost 1 base, the J end lost 8 bases, and 17 bases lay between the germline ends. The CDR3 has 14 residues. Germline V gene data show CDR1 as SQVTM and CDR2 as ANQGSEA. The data were obtained in a study of blood T cells in healthy people across ages. Study-wide results and caveats: A roughly linear fall in TCR beta diversity per million T cells was seen with increasing age. It was not possible, with unsorted PBMCs, to conclusively compare naive and antigen-experienced cells.

The TCR sequence derives from a human donor in good health. The sequencing sample was made of blood. J is TRBJ1-2 and V is TRBV29-1; no firm D call. CDR3 DNA sequence: TGCAGCGTTGAAGGAAGTGCCGACGCTTGGGGCTACACCTTC. Protein: CSVEGSADAWGYTF.